This TCR beta chain was captured in a study of blood T cell repertoires in COVID-19. Clones were read by immunoSEQ multiplex PCR, and TCRdb kept only the in-frame ones, dropping some. This sample carries roughly 360,000 clones, 88% of them seen once, and the ten largest clones take 0.97%. CDR3 size: 14 residues. Trimming removed 2 bases from V and 3 bases from J, with 12 bases in between. The germline gives CDR1 SGHRS, CDR2 YFSETQ. The J gene is TRBJ2-7, the V gene TRBV5-1, with a tentative D call TRBD2 (6 bases). Specimen: PBMCs or T cells enriched from blood (not recorded which). This TCR was recovered from a woman in her 30s with acute COVID-19. This chain's CDR3 is CASSFSGGGYEQYF. The CDR3 region has the DNA TGCGCCAGCAGCTTTAGCGGTGGGGGCTACGAGCAGTACTTC.